The 21 T cell receptor beta chains presented below share a single source sample, sequenced in a study of shared clonotypes between healthy human individuals. Only CD45RO-negative cells positively selected for CCR7 counted as naive CD8 cells, so terminally differentiated effector memory CD45RA+ cells were excluded. The method was immunoSEQ multiplex PCR; TCRdb's version includes in-frame clones alone and lacks a portion of them. The sample comprises fewer than 850,000 clones, about 96% of which are singletons, and less than 0.25% rests with the top ten. Input material: naive CD8+ T cells sorted from blood. The receptors derive from a man aged 30-40 years in good health.

This chain connects TRBV27 to TRBJ2-7; weak D call: TRBD1 (7 bases). The CDR3 consists of 14 residues. Germline V gives CDR1 MNHEY, CDR2 SMNVEV (reference sequence). The V and J ends lost 2 bases and 5 bases respectively, with 13 bases between them. The CDR3 spells CASSLVSGGNEQYF. In nucleotides, the CDR3 is TGTGCCAGCAGTTTAGTTTCAGGGGGGAACGAGCAGTACTTC.

The chain employs TRBV11-2 and TRBJ2-1, with 12 bases identical to TRBD2. CDR3 length equals 15 residues. Trimming cost V 6 bases and J 4 bases; bases outside gene matches: 4. Looked up from germline, CDR1 is SGHAT and CDR2 is FQNNGV. The CDR3 coding sequence is TGTGCCAGCAGGGCCGGGACTAGCGGGTACAATGAGCAGTTCTTC. This translates into CASRAGTSGYNEQFF. Based on the CDR3 plus reference TRBV11-2 and TRBJ2-1, the full variable domain is EAGVAQSPRYKIIEKRQSVAFWCNPISGHATLYWYQQILGQGPKLLIQFQNNGVVDDSQLPKDRFSAERLKGVDSTLKIQPAKLEDSAVYLCASRAGTSGYNEQFFGPGTRLTVL.

The rearrangement uses TRBV19 and TRBJ1-2, with D possibly matching TRBD1 (6 bases). CDR3 length equals 13 residues. Germline V gene sequence: CDR1 LNHDA, CDR2 SQIVND (reference sequence). Trimming removed 1 base from V and 6 bases from J, with 9 bases in between. The CDR3 region has the DNA TGTGCCAGTAGTATAGGGGGGGCGAATGGCTACACCTTC. It specifies CASSIGGANGYTF.

This chain links TRBV27 with TRBJ1-5; tentatively, D is TRBD1 (5 bases). The V end was cut by 5 bases, the J end by 3 bases, with 17 bases between. The CDR3 is 16 residues long. CDR1 is MNHEY and CDR2 is SMNVEV in the germline V gene (reference sequence). CDR3 in amino acids: CASSANRRSFNQPQHF. CDR3 coding DNA: TGTGCCAGCAGTGCAAACAGGAGAAGTTTCAATCAGCCCCAGCATTTT.

The rearrangement uses TRBV4-1 and TRBJ2-1; 7 nucleotides line up with TRBD2. Per germline, CDR1 MGHRA and CDR2 YSYEKL. After removal of 1 base from V and 4 bases from J, the junction contained 4 bases not matched to a gene. CDR3 length equals 15 residues. The DNA of the CDR3 is TGCGCCAGCAGCCAAGGGGGGGGACTTTACAATGAGCAGTTCTTC. Amino acid sequence: CASSQGGGLYNEQFF.

The chain has TRBV11-3 and TRBJ2-1; D unclear. This CDR3 region has 13 residues. The V gene's germline CDR1 is SGHNT and CDR2 YENEEA. Trimming cost V 1 base and J 7 bases, with 8 bases left between them. As DNA, the CDR3 is TGTGCCAGCAGCTTAGCTGTGGGAAATGAGCAGTTCTTC. Translated, it gives CASSLAVGNEQFF.

This chain uses TRBV13 with TRBJ2-7; a weak D match, TRBD2 (5 bases). The CDR3 extends over 13 amino acids. The germline CDR1 and CDR2 sequences are PRHDT and FYEKMQ (reference sequence). V lost 4 bases and J lost 3, with 10 bases in between. The CDR3 DNA reads TGTGCCAGCAGCTCTAGCTTACACTACGAGCAGTACTTC. It specifies CASSSSLHYEQYF.

This chain links TRBV2 with TRBJ2-7; D is unresolved. Germline V CDR1 and CDR2: SNHLY, FYNNEI. Trimming took off 5 bases at V and 3 bases at J, with 5 bases between the two ends. The CDR3 consists of 11 residues. CDR3 nucleotides: TGTGCCAGCAGTAAGGGCTACGAGCAGTACTTC. It specifies CASSKGYEQYF.

CDR3 sequence reads: CASSSQGQREQYF. The CDR3 DNA is TGTGCCAGCAGTTCACAGGGACAGCGCGAGCAGTACTTC. V and J are TRBV28 and TRBJ2-7; 7 bases align to TRBD1. This CDR3 is built from 13 residues. From germline, CDR1 is MDHEN and CDR2 SYDVKM. Unmatched junction bases numbered 6, after V lost 4 bases and J lost 6 bases.

This clone has a single count. CDR3 nucleotides: TGTGCCAGCAGCAAGGCCCCGGACAACTATGGCTACACCTTC. Residues: CASSKAPDNYGYTF. The V gene is TRBV7-9, the J gene TRBJ1-2; unclear D gene. The CDR3 is made up of 14 amino acids. The V and J ends lost 5 bases and 2 bases respectively, with 12 bases between them. Per the germline V gene, CDR1 is SEHNR and CDR2 is FQNEAQ (reference sequence).

In this sample, this clone turned up once. The V call is TRBV5-6, the J call TRBJ2-5; D remains ambiguous. Trimming removed 0 bases at V and 5 bases at J, with 5 bases between. Germline V gene sequence: CDR1 SGHDT, CDR2 YYEEEE. This CDR3 is built from 12 residues. The CDR3 DNA is TGTGCCAGCAGCTTGGCCCGGGAGACCCAGTACTTC. Its translation: CASSLARETQYF.

This chain links TRBV9 with TRBJ2-2; TRBD1 agrees at 7 bases. The ends lost 1 base at V and 1 base at J; junction bases unmatched: 1. From germline, CDR1 is SGDLS and CDR2 YYNGEE. The CDR3 has 15 residues. In nucleotides, the CDR3 is TGTGCCAGCAGCGTACGGGACAGGAACACCGGGGAGCTGTTTTTT. This translates into CASSVRDRNTGELFF.

The DNA for the CDR3 is TGTGCCAGCAGCTTGCGGACTAGCTGGAATGAGCAGTTCTTC. Protein product: CASSLRTSWNEQFF. The genes are TRBV7-6 and TRBJ2-1, with TRBD2 matching 8 bases. This CDR3 spans 14 amino acids. The junction had 5 bases not matched to a gene; V was cut back by 3 bases and J by 7 bases. The germline gives CDR1 SGHVS, CDR2 FNYEAQ.

The V call is TRBV6-1, the J call TRBJ2-7, with D unclear. Looked up from germline, CDR1 is MNHNS and CDR2 is SASEGT. The CDR3 runs 13 residues. Trimming stripped 8 bases from V and 2 bases from J, with 13 bases between. The CDR3 nucleotides read TGTGCCAGCGCAGGTACGGAACCCTACGAGCAGTACTTC. It translates to CASAGTEPYEQYF.

The J gene is TRBJ2-3, the V gene TRBV2; 8 bases map to TRBD2. CDR1 and CDR2 (germline): SNHLY, FYNNEI. The CDR3 extends over 19 amino acids. Trimming cost V 5 bases and J 2 bases; bases outside gene matches: 18. The CDR3 region is CASSPRDQRFSGNTDTQYF. As DNA, the CDR3 is TGTGCCAGCAGTCCGAGGGACCAGAGATTTAGCGGGAACACAGATACGCAGTATTTT.

The J gene is TRBJ2-3, the V gene TRBV7-9, with 12 bases matching TRBD2. Trimming at V came to 5 bases and at J to 0 bases, leaving 3 bases not matched to a gene. Looked up from germline, CDR1 is SEHNR and CDR2 is FQNEAQ (reference sequence). The CDR3 covers 16 residues. The CDR3 DNA sequence: TGTGCCAGCAGCCCCGGGACTAGCGGGAGCACAGATACGCAGTATTTT. As protein: CASSPGTSGSTDTQYF.

This chain uses TRBV18 with TRBJ1-1; D call uncertain. Trimming removed 3 bases from V and 0 bases from J, with 8 bases in between. CDR3 size: 14 residues. Germline assignment: CDR1 KGHSH and CDR2 LQKENI. DNA of the CDR3: TGTGCCAGCTCACCGGTTGAAATGAACACTGAAGCTTTCTTT. Protein product: CASSPVEMNTEAFF.

This chain uses TRBV29-1 with TRBJ2-1, with D uncertain. Germline V CDR1 and CDR2: SQVTM, ANQGSEA. This CDR3 contains 13 residues. Trimming shortened V by 4 bases and J by 5 bases, and 12 bases separated the two germline ends. Written as DNA, the CDR3 is TGCAGCGTTGCTCTCTTCACCCACAATGAGCAGTTCTTC. This codes for CSVALFTHNEQFF.

Note on this clone: Other DNA sequences of this sample code for an identical CDR3. The chain couples TRBV7-9 to TRBJ1-4; no clear D. The length of the CDR3 is 12 residues. V lost 6 bases and J 0 bases, leaving 2 bases between the germline ends. Germline V gives CDR1 SEHNR, CDR2 FQNEAQ (reference sequence). The CDR3: CASRATNEKLFF. The CDR3 region has the DNA TGTGCCAGCAGAGCAACTAATGAAAAACTGTTTTTT. Full variable domain (outside the CDR3, taken from reference TRBV7-9 and TRBJ1-4): DTGVSQNPRHKITKRGQNVTFRCDPISEHNRLYWYRQTLGQGPEFLTYFQNEAQLEKSRLLSDRFSAERPKGSFSTLEIQRTEQGDSAMYLCASRATNEKLFFGSGTQLSVL.

This sequence joins TRBV4-2 and TRBJ1-5, with a weak D call TRBD1 (6 bases). The CDR3 extends over 16 amino acids. CDR1 LGHNA and CDR2 YNFKEQ come from the germline V gene. Trimming shortened V by 2 bases and J by 2 bases, and 13 bases separated the two germline ends. The CDR3 region has the DNA TGTGCCAGCAGCCAACTACAGGGAATGCGCAATCAGCCCCAGCATTTT. It specifies CASSQLQGMRNQPQHF.

The rearrangement uses TRBV11-3 and TRBJ2-3; 10 bases line up with TRBD2. Germline CDR1 reads SGHNT; CDR2 reads YENEEA. V was pared by 4 bases and J by 4 bases, with 5 bases of the junction left unmatched. This CDR3 is 15 amino acids long. CDR3 nucleotide sequence: TGTGCCAGCAGCTCCGGGACTAGCGAGGCAGATACGCAGTATTTT. As protein: CASSSGTSEADTQYF.